This entry is about one TCR beta chain. This clonotype was seen more than once but under ten times. It has no known antigen specificity. No per-base quality is available; no much larger clone lies one base away. A distance of 15 bases separates the germline ends of V and J, which lose 3 bases and 7 bases respectively. The germline V gene (reference sequence) specifies LNHNV as CDR1 and YYDKDF as CDR2. The CDR3 runs 14 amino acids, cysteine and phenylalanine included. The retained sequence is limited to the CDR3, 42 bases, with the frame set at the first base. The treatment or condition label here, explained by the study, means: allogeneic hematopoietic cell transplantation with graft depleted of TCRalphabeta T cells and CD19 B cells. The children who served as transplant recipients had been given grafts of TCRalphabeta/CD19-depleted allogeneic hematopoietic cells. This entry is derived from a study of T-cell reconstitution after alpha-beta-depleted transplantation in children (dated by TCRdb to 2016 to 2018). Context from the whole study: T-cell immune reconstitution after TCRalphabeta/CD19-depleted allogeneic hematopoietic cell transplantation in children was quantitatively tracked in the study by means of TCR repertoire profiling.

The method was PCR. The listed sequencing device is Illumina HiSeq 2500. To normalize quantification of the TCRbeta repertoire, the TCR libraries were built with molecular barcoding that relied on unique molecular identifiers. Clones were called with MiXCR by TCRdb after fastp trimmed the public reads at Q25, and only in-frame beta chains were retained. A single entry per CDR3 protein holds the most common genes and DNA from its merged rows. Across this sample there are about 870,000 distinct CDR3 sequences, with 15% to 20% seen only once. Just under 5% of the sample comes from the top ten. General findings and caveats noted by the study authors: Over the following months the frequencies of hyperexpanded clones went down, and after one year T-cell counts and TCRbeta diversity were mostly credited to newly produced T cells. The apparently early alphabetaT-cell count recovery about two months after transplant was reportedly dependent on only several hundred rapidly expanded clones derived from non-depleted graft cells. In some patients, the high TCRbeta diversity seen at day 60 was put down to recipient T cells and intrathymic progenitors that had survived conditioning.

The receptor chain draws on TRBV15 and TRBJ2-5; the D gene is perhaps TRBD1 or TRBD2, as each covers 5 bases. The material was PBMCs, mostly from graft donor cells, obtained 360 days after TCRalphabeta/CD19-depleted stem cell transplant. The TCR originated in a male patient younger than 18 who had a stem cell transplant for acute lymphoblastic leukemia, so the T cells may come from the graft donor. The sequenced DNA is TGTGCCACCAGCAGTCCCGGGACGGGACGGACCCAGTACTTC. It specifies CATSSPGTGRTQYF.